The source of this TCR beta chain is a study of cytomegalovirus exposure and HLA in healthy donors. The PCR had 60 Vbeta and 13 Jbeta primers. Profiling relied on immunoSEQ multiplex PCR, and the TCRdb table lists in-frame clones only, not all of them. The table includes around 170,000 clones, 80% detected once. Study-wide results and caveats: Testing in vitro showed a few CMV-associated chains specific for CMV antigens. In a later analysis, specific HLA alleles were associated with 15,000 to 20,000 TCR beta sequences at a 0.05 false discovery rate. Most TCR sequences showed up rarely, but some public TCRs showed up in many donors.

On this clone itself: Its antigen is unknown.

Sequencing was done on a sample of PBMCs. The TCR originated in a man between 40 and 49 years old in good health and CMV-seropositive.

The CDR3, as DNA: TGTGCCAGCAGCTTAATGGGGACAGGCGGCACGAAGGGCCAGTACTTC. It translates to CASSLMGTGGTKGQYF. The chain is built from TRBV7-3 and TRBJ2-5, with 8 bases matching TRBD1. Germline loops: CDR1 SGHTA, CDR2 FQGTGA. The CDR3 is 16 residues long. Trimming removed 1 base from V and 10 bases from J; junction bases left unmatched: 14. The full variable domain, rest sourced from reference TRBV7-3 and TRBJ2-5, is GAGVSQTPSNKVTEKGKYVELRCDPISGHTALYWYRQSLGQGPEFLIYFQGTGAADDSGLPNDRFFAVRPEGSVSTLKIQRTERGDSAVYLCASSLMGTGGTKGQYFGPGTRLLVL.